A selection of T cell receptor beta chains follows, all from one sample in a study of human T cells and chemical hapten exposure. Via MiXCR, TCRdb re-called the RACE reads, giving one row per CDR3 protein. This table holds over 85,000 distinct CDR3 sequences, over 7.5% found once. Here the sequenced sample was whole blood, taken in connection with sensitization to the hapten diphenylcyclopropenone (DPC). The receptors stem from a middle-aged woman with alopecia areata. Some clones in this sample may be carry-over from other donors' samples. Both conserved end residues are part of each CDR3. The D gene is left open where the match is weak. The size field is filled for only some rows; it gives once, few, many or a size class.

clone size	V gene	D gene	J gene	CDR3 protein	CDR3 DNA
NA	TRBV7-7	TRBD2	TRBJ2-2	CASSSRLAETGELFF	TGTGCTAGCAGCTCCCGACTAGCGGAGACCGGGGAGCTGTTTTTT
few	TRBV12-3/TRBV12-4	NA	TRBJ2-3	CASSLEVSPTDTQYF	TGTGCCAGCAGTTTAGAGGTCAGCCCCACAGATACGCAGTATTTT
many	TRBV4-3	NA	TRBJ2-2	CASSQRVGGMGTGELFF	TGCGCCAGCAGCCAGAGAGTCGGCGGGATGGGCACCGGGGAGCTGTTTTTT
many	TRBV12-3/TRBV12-4	TRBD1	TRBJ2-2	CASSPDRVLGTGELFF	TGTGCCAGCAGTCCTGACAGGGTATTAGGTACCGGGGAGCTGTTTTTT
many	TRBV11-2	TRBD1	TRBJ2-3	CASSLGQGATDTQYF	TGTGCCAGCAGCTTGGGACAGGGGGCCACAGATACGCAGTATTTT
NA	TRBV6-6	TRBD1	TRBJ1-1	CASSGGQGTEAFF	TGTGCCAGCAGTGGGGGACAGGGGACTGAAGCTTTCTTT
many	TRBV29-1	TRBD2	TRBJ2-7	CSVAKRQGLAGVHEQYF	TGCAGCGTTGCCAAAAGACAGGGACTAGCGGGAGTACACGAGCAGTACTTC
NA	TRBV12-3/TRBV12-4	TRBD1	TRBJ2-1	CASSRGQGVGNEQFF	TGTGCCAGCAGCCGGGGACAGGGAGTGGGGAATGAGCAGTTCTTC
NA	TRBV5-4	NA	TRBJ2-3	CASSFYRAGTDTQYF	TGTGCCAGCAGCTTCTACAGGGCTGGCACAGATACGCAGTATTTT
NA	TRBV2	NA	TRBJ2-2	CASSMNTGELFF	TGTGCCAGCAGCATGAACACCGGGGAGCTGTTTTTT
many	TRBV5-5	TRBD1	TRBJ1-2	CASSLGDRGRGYTF	TGTGCCAGCAGCTTGGGAGACAGGGGTCGGGGCTACACCTTC
many	TRBV28	NA	TRBJ1-2	CASRIQANYGYTF	TGTGCCAGCAGGATCCAGGCTAACTATGGCTACACCTTC
NA	TRBV5-5	TRBD1	TRBJ2-3	CASSSAGQGSDTQYF	TGTGCCAGCAGCAGCGCCGGACAGGGATCAGATACGCAGTATTTT
NA	TRBV2	TRBD2	TRBJ2-7	CASSQVGTSNHEQYF	TGTGCCAGCAGTCAGGTGGGGACTAGCAACCACGAGCAGTACTTC
many	TRBV24-1	NA	TRBJ2-3	CATSVSGVLADTQYF	TGTGCCACCAGTGTCTCGGGAGTACTCGCAGATACGCAGTATTTT
NA	TRBV9	NA	TRBJ1-1	CASSVNVGQEAFF	TGTGCCAGCAGCGTAAATGTCGGACAGGAAGCTTTCTTT
many	TRBV20-1	TRBD2	TRBJ2-7	CSASGSSYEQYF	TGCAGTGCCAGCGGGAGCTCCTACGAGCAGTACTTC
few	TRBV19	TRBD2	TRBJ2-1	CASSIGSGSEFF	TGTGCCAGTAGTATAGGTAGCGGGAGTGAGTTCTTC
many	TRBV6-2/TRBV6-3	NA	TRBJ2-3	CASRGVSWEIDTQYF	TGTGCCAGCAGAGGAGTTAGCTGGGAAATAGATACGCAGTATTTT